These T cell receptor beta chains were read from a single sample in a study of human T cells and chemical hapten exposure. MiXCR, applied by TCRdb to the RACE reads, yields one record per CDR3 protein. The table has around 39,000 distinct CDR3 sequences, around 6.5% seen once. Sample: whole blood, taken in connection with sensitization to the hapten diphenylcyclopropenone (DPC). The receptors were sampled from a woman in her thirties with alopecia areata. Some clones in this sample may be carry-over from other donors' samples. The CDR3 runs from the conserved cysteine through the conserved F or W. Fields, in order: clone size, J gene, D gene, V gene, CDR3 protein, CDR3 DNA. D genes are given only for firm matches. Where a row states a size, it is once, few, many or the class of an expanded clone; other rows omit it.

size: .
J: TRBJ2-2
D: .
V: TRBV5-1
CDR3: CASSGGLLPRELFF
DNA: TGCGCCAGCAGCGGGGGACTGCTGCCCCGGGAGCTGTTTTTT

size: few
J: TRBJ2-3
D: TRBD2
V: TRBV20-1
CDR3: CSARGGSGVGADTQYF
DNA: TGCAGTGCTAGAGGAGGTAGCGGGGTTGGCGCAGATACGCAGTATTTT

size: few
J: TRBJ1-2
D: .
V: TRBV12-3/TRBV12-4
CDR3: CASTRQGYGYTF
DNA: TGTGCCAGCACCCGGCAAGGCTATGGCTACACCTTC

size: many
J: TRBJ1-2
D: .
V: TRBV21-1
CDR3: CARIQGSKYGYTF
DNA: TGTGCCAGGATACAAGGGTCGAAATATGGCTACACCTTC

size: many
J: TRBJ2-2
D: TRBD1
V: TRBV12-3/TRBV12-4
CDR3: CASSLGGTGGTGELFF
DNA: TGTGCCAGCAGTTTAGGAGGGACAGGGGGCACCGGGGAGCTGTTTTTT

size: few
J: TRBJ1-4
D: .
V: TRBV18
CDR3: CASSPAGSATNEKLFF
DNA: TGTGCCAGCTCACCAGCAGGCTCTGCAACTAATGAAAAACTGTTTTTT

size: few
J: TRBJ2-3
D: TRBD2
V: TRBV4-2
CDR3: CASSQFPGPSGDPSTDTQYF
DNA: TGTGCCAGCAGCCAGTTCCCCGGGCCTAGCGGGGACCCTAGCACAGATACGCAGTATTTT

size: few
J: TRBJ2-7
D: .
V: TRBV6-2/TRBV6-3
CDR3: CASSYVDSYEQYF
DNA: TGTGCCAGCAGTTACGTGGACTCCTACGAGCAGTACTTC

size: .
J: TRBJ1-2
D: .
V: TRBV30
CDR3: CAWSARNYGYTF
DNA: TGTGCCTGGAGCGCCAGAAACTATGGCTACACCTTC

size: many
J: TRBJ1-2
D: .
V: TRBV7-9
CDR3: CASTNQTDYTF
DNA: TGTGCCAGCACCAACCAGACGGATTACACCTTC

size: few
J: TRBJ2-1
D: .
V: TRBV11-3
CDR3: CASSLEGTGFDEQFF
DNA: TGTGCCAGCAGCTTAGAAGGTACGGGTTTCGATGAGCAGTTCTTC

size: many
J: TRBJ1-2
D: TRBD1
V: TRBV12-3/TRBV12-4
CDR3: CASSSATGDYGYTF
DNA: TGTGCCAGCAGTTCCGCTACAGGGGACTATGGCTACACCTTC

size: .
J: TRBJ1-4
D: .
V: TRBV7-2
CDR3: CASSAVGEKLFF
DNA: TGTGCCAGCAGCGCGGTGGGAGAAAAACTGTTTTTT

size: many
J: TRBJ1-1
D: .
V: TRBV6-2/TRBV6-3
CDR3: CASREERTTEAFF
DNA: TGTGCCAGCAGGGAGGAAAGGACCACTGAAGCTTTCTTT

size: few
J: TRBJ2-3
D: TRBD2
V: TRBV14
CDR3: CASSQEPSGGVEDTQYF
DNA: TGTGCCAGCAGCCAAGAACCTAGCGGGGGGGTTGAAGATACGCAGTATTTT

size: .
J: TRBJ1-3
D: .
V: TRBV29-1
CDR3: CSGQTSGNTIYF
DNA: TGCAGCGGCCAGACCTCTGGAAACACCATATATTTT

size: .
J: TRBJ2-5
D: .
V: TRBV18
CDR3: CASSPGRDETQYF
DNA: TGTGCCAGCTCACCAGGCAGGGATGAGACCCAGTACTTC

size: .
J: TRBJ1-1
D: .
V: TRBV6-2/TRBV6-3
CDR3: CATFLLEVDSHNTEAFF
DNA: TGTGCCACCTTTCTGTTGGAGGTGGACTCTCACAACACTGAAGCTTTCTTT

size: few
J: TRBJ1-3
D: .
V: TRBV28
CDR3: CASSFEGNTIYF
DNA: TGTGCCAGCAGTTTCGAAGGGAACACCATATATTTT

size: few
J: TRBJ1-5
D: .
V: TRBV5-1
CDR3: CASRFATVSNQPQHF
DNA: TGCGCCAGCAGGTTTGCAACTGTAAGCAATCAGCCCCAGCATTTT

size: many
J: TRBJ1-1
D: .
V: TRBV5-1
CDR3: CASSLRASEGTEAFF
DNA: TGCGCCAGCAGCTTGAGGGCATCTGAGGGGACTGAAGCTTTCTTT